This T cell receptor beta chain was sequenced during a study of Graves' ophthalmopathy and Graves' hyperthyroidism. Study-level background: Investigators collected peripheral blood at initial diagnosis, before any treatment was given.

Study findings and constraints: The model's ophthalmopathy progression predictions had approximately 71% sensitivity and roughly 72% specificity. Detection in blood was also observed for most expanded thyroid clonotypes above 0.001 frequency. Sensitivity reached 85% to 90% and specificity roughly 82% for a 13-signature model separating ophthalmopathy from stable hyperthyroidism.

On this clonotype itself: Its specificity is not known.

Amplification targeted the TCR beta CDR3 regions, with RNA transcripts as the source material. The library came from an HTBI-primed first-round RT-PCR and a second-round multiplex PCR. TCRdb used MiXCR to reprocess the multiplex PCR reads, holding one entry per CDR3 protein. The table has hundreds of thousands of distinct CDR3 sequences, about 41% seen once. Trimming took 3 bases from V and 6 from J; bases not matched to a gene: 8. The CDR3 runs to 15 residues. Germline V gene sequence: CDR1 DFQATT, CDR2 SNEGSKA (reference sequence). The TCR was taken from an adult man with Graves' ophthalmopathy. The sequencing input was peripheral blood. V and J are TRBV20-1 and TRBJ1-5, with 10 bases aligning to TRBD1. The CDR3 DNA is TGCAGTGCTAGGGGACCGGGACAGGGGAGTCAGCCCCAGCATTTT. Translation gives CSARGPGQGSQPQHF.